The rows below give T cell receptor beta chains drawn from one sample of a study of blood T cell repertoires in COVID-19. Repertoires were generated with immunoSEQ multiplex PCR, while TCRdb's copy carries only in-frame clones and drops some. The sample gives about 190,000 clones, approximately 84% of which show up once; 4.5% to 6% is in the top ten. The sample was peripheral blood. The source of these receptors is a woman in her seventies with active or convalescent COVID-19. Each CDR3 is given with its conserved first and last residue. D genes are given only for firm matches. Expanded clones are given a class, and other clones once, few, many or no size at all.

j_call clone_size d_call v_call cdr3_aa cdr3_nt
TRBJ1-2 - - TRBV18 CASSPPEGIGYTF TGTGCCAGCTCACCACCGGAGGGGATTGGCTACACCTTC
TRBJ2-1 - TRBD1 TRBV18 CASSPRQGDGEQFF TGTGCCAGCTCACCCCGACAGGGGGATGGTGAGCAGTTCTTC
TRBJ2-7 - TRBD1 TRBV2 CASSVWTGRASSYEQYF TGTGCCAGCAGTGTTTGGACAGGCCGGGCGAGCTCCTACGAGCAGTACTTC
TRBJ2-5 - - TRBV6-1 CASSEVYPGDF TGTGCCAGCAGTGAAGTCTACCCAGGGGACTTC
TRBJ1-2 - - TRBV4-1 CASSQDPANYGYTF TGCGCCAGCAGCCAAGACCCAGCTAACTATGGCTACACCTTC
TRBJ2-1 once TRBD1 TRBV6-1 CASSATGTGVLYEQFF TGTGCCAGCAGTGCCACCGGGACAGGGGTGCTATATGAGCAGTTCTTC
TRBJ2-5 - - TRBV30 CAWSPPRGAQETQYF TGTGCCTGGAGTCCTCCCAGGGGTGCCCAAGAGACCCAGTACTTC
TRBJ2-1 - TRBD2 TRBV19 CASSTSGRATFYNEQFF TGTGCCAGTAGTACTAGCGGGAGGGCAACCTTTTACAATGAGCAGTTCTTC
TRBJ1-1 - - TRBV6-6 CASTVMDKGTEAFF TGTGCCAGCACCGTTATGGATAAGGGGACTGAAGCTTTCTTT
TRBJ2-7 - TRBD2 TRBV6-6 CASTLAGEYEQYF TGTGCCAGCACTCTAGCGGGAGAGTACGAGCAGTACTTC
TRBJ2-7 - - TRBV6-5 CASSYARGAYEQYF TGTGCCAGCAGTTACGCCAGGGGGGCCTACGAGCAGTACTTC
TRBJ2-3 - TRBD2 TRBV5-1 CASSLLIGLAGVPDTQYF TGCGCCAGCAGCTTACTAATCGGACTAGCGGGAGTGCCAGATACGCAGTATTTT
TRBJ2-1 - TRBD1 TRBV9 CASSGGQGVLMDEQFF TGTGCCAGCAGCGGCGGACAGGGCGTTTTGATGGATGAGCAGTTCTTC
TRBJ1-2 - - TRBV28 CASSPPEGGYTF TGTGCCAGCAGTCCCCCGGAGGGTGGCTACACCTTC
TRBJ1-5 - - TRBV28 CASDNRQVWSRNQPQHF TGTGCCAGCGACAACAGGCAGGTATGGAGTCGGAATCAGCCCCAGCATTTT
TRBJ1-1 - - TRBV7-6 CASSLVAVGGTEAFF TGTGCCAGCAGCTTAGTGGCGGTCGGGGGCACTGAAGCTTTCTTT
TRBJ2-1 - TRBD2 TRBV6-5 CASSKLAGLHNEQFF TGTGCCAGCAGTAAACTAGCGGGACTCCACAATGAGCAGTTCTTC
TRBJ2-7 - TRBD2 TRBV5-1 CASSLAPGLAGEGEYF TGCGCCAGCAGCTTGGCCCCAGGACTAGCGGGAGAGGGGGAGTACTTC
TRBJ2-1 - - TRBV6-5 CASGRGYNEQFF TGTGCCAGCGGCCGTGGCTACAATGAGCAGTTCTTC
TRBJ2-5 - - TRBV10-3 CAIGLRDYQETQYF TGTGCCATTGGACTAAGGGACTACCAAGAGACCCAGTACTTC
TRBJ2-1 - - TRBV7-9 CASSPGLTAVYNEQFF TGTGCCAGCAGCCCAGGACTCACGGCCGTCTACAATGAGCAGTTCTTC
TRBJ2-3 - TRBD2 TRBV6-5 CASSYAGGYTDTQYF TGTGCCAGCAGTTACGCGGGAGGGTACACAGATACGCAGTATTTT
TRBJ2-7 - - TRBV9 CASSPHQTSSYEQYF TGTGCCAGCAGCCCACACCAAACTAGTTCGTACGAGCAGTACTTC
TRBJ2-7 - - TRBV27 CASSFRGGEQYF TGTGCCAGCAGTTTCAGGGGTGGCGAGCAGTACTTC
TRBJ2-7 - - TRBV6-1 CASSEEGLFYEQYF TGTGCCAGCAGTGAAGAGGGGTTATTCTACGAGCAGTACTTC
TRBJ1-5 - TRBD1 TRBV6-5 CASRIQGLGNQPQHF TGTGCCAGCAGGATACAGGGGCTCGGCAATCAGCCCCAGCATTTT